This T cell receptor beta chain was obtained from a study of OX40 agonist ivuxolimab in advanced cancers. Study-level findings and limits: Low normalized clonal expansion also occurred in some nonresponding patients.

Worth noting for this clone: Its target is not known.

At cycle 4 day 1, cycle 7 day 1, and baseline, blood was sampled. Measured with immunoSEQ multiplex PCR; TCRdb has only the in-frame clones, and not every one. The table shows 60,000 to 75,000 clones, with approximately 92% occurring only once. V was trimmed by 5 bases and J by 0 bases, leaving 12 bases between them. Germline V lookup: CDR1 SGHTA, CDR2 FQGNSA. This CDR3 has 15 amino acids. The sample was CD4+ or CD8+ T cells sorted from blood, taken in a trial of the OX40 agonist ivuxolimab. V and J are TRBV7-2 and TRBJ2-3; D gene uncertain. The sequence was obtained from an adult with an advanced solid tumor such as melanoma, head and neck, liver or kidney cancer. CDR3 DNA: TGTGCCAGCAGCCCCGAGGCTCCCAGCACAGATACGCAGTATTTT. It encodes CASSPEAPSTDTQYF.